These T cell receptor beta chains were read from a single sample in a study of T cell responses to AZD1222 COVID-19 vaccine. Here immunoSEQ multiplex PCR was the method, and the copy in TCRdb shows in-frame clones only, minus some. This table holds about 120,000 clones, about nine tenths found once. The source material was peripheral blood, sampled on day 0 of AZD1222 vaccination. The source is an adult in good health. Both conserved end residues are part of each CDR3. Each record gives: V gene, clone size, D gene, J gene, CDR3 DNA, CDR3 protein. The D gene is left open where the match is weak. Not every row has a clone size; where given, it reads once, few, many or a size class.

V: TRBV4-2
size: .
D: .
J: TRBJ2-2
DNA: TGTGCCAGCAGCCAAGACATACAGGCGACGAACACCGGGGAGCTGTTTTTT
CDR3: CASSQDIQATNTGELFF

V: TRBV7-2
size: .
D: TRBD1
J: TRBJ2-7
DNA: TGTGCCAGCAGCTTTGCGGGACAGGGGAACTACGAGCAGTACTTC
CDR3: CASSFAGQGNYEQYF

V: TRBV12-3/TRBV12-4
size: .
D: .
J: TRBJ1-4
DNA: TGTGCCAGCAGTTTTTTGTATGAAAAACTGTTTTTT
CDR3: CASSFLYEKLFF

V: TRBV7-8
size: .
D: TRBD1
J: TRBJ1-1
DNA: TGTGCCAGCAGCCTGCAGGGGGCACGCGCTGAAGCTTTCTTT
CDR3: CASSLQGARAEAFF

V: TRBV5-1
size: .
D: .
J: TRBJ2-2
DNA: TGCGCCAGCAGCTTGGGATCCTCTCCAGGGAAGACCGGGGAGCTGTTTTTT
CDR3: CASSLGSSPGKTGELFF

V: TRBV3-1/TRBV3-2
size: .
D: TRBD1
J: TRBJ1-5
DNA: TGTGCCAGCAGCCAAAACGGACAGGCCCTATCTGGTAAGAAGCATTTT
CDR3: CASSQNGQALSGKKHF

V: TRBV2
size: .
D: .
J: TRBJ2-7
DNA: TGTGCCAGCAGTCCCGGGCGGGTCCAGAACGAGCAGTACTTC
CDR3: CASSPGRVQNEQYF

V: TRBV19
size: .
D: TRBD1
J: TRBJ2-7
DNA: TGTGCCAGTACCTCATCGGGGACAGGGCCCTACGAGCAGTACTTC
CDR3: CASTSSGTGPYEQYF

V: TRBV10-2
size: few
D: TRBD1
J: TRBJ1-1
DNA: TGCGCCACCCGGGACAGGGGCGGAGGGAACACTGAAGCTTTCTTT
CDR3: CATRDRGGGNTEAFF

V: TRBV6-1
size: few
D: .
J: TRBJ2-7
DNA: TGTGCCAGCAGTGAACCCGCAGTCTCCTACGAGCAGTACTTC
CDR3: CASSEPAVSYEQYF

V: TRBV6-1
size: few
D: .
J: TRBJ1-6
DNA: TGTGCCAGCAGTGAACGGGCAGAACATAATTCACCCCTCCACTTT
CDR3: CASSERAEHNSPLHF

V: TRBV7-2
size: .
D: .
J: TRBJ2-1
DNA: TGTGCCAGCAGCTCCAGCGCCGGTAGCTCCTACAATGAGCAGTTCTTC
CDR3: CASSSSAGSSYNEQFF

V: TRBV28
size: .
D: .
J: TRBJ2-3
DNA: TGTGCCAGCAGTTTACGGTCTGATGATACGCAGTATTTT
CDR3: CASSLRSDDTQYF

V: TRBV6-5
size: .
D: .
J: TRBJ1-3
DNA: TGTGCCAGCAGTTACGGTGGGGCAGGACCTGGAAACACCATATATTTT
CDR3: CASSYGGAGPGNTIYF

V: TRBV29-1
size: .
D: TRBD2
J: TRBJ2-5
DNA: TGCAGCGTCGCTGGCGGGGGACCTACCCAGTACTTC
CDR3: CSVAGGGPTQYF

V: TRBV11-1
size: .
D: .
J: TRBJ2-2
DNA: TGTGCCAGCAGTCAACTAGGCGGGGACACCGGGGAGCTGTTTTTT
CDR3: CASSQLGGDTGELFF

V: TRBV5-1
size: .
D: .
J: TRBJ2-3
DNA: TGCGCCAGCAGCTTGTCACAGGGCACAGATACGCAGTATTTT
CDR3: CASSLSQGTDTQYF

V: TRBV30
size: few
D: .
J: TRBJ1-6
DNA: TGTGCCTGCGACGGGGGCGCCTATAATTCACCCCTCCACTTT
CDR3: CACDGGAYNSPLHF

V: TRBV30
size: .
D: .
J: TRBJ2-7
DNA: TGTGCCTGGAGTTCCAGGTACGAGCAGTACTTC
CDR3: CAWSSRYEQYF

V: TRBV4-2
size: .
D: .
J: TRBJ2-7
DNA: TGTGCCAGCAGCCAAGGCCCGGGTAATATGTACGAGCAGTACTTC
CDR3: CASSQGPGNMYEQYF

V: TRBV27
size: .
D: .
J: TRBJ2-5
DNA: TGTGCCAGCAGTTCCCAGATGGCCAACAGTGGGACCCAGTACTTC
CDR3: CASSSQMANSGTQYF

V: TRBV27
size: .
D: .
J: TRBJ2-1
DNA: TGTGCCAGCAGTTTTGGGGGGGCGGACAATGAGCAGTTCTTC
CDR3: CASSFGGADNEQFF

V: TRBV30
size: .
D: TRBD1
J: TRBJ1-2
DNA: TGTGCCTGGAGTTTCGGGACAGGGGTTGTAGGCTACACCTTC
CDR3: CAWSFGTGVVGYTF

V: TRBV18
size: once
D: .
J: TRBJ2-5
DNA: TGTGCCAGCTCACCTACAAGGGCGGAGACCCAGTACTTC
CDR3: CASSPTRAETQYF

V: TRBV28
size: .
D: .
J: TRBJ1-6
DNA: TGTGCCAGCAGTTCGACAGGAAATAATTCACCCCTCCACTTT
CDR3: CASSSTGNNSPLHF

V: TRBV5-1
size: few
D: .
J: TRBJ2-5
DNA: TGCGCCAGCAGCCTGGATCCGGGGCCCCAAGAGACCCAGTACTTC
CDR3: CASSLDPGPQETQYF

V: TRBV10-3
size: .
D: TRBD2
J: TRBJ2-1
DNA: TGTGCCATCAGTGGGACTAGCGACAATGAGCAGTTCTTC
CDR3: CAISGTSDNEQFF

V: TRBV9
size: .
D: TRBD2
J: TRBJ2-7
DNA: TGTGCCAGCAGCGTAGGTCTAGCGGATACTTACGAGCAGTACTTC
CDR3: CASSVGLADTYEQYF

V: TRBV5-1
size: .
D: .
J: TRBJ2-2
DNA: TGCGCCAGCAGCTTGGAAAGGACTCCCCCCGGGGAGCTGTTTTTT
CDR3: CASSLERTPPGELFF

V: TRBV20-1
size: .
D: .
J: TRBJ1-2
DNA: TGCAGTGCTAGTGGGGCAGCCAACTATGGCTACACCTTC
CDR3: CSASGAANYGYTF

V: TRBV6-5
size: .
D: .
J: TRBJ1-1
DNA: TGTGCCAGCAGTTACGACTCCGGGAACACTGAAGCTTTCTTT
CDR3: CASSYDSGNTEAFF